Shown below are 24 T cell receptor beta chains from a single sample sequenced in a study of T cell repertoires in cytomegalovirus infection. These receptors have no known antigen. MiXCR, run by TCRdb on the reads, gives a single entry per CDR3 protein. The repertoire holds tens of thousands of distinct CDR3 sequences, with approximately 22% as singletons. The sequencing input was PBMCs, sequenced either directly or after in vitro stimulation (not recorded which). These receptor sequences come from a human donor in good health (CMV status not recorded). Some clones in this sample may be carry-over from other donors' samples.

This clonotype has a handful of counts. The genes are TRBV7-2 and TRBJ2-7; 11 bases line up with TRBD2. V dropped 5 bases and J dropped 3; count of bases not matched to a gene: 6. This CDR3 is built from 15 residues. Germline V CDR1 and CDR2: SGHTA, FQGNSA. DNA of the CDR3: TGTGCCAGCAGCCTGACTAGCGGGGAACACTACGAGCAGTACTTC. Amino acid sequence: CASSLTSGEHYEQYF.

This clonotype was picked up many times. The rearrangement uses TRBV7-2 and TRBJ2-1; unclear D gene. Germline V gene data show CDR1 as SGHTA and CDR2 as FQGNSA. V was cut by 3 bases and J by 2 bases, with 11 bases left in between. This CDR3 is 15 amino acids long. The CDR3 DNA reads TGTGCCAGCAGCTTTCATACCAGGACCTACAATGAGCAGTTCTTC. It specifies CASSFHTRTYNEQFF.

This clonotype showed up many times. V is TRBV7-6 and J is TRBJ2-3; D is undetermined. Germline CDR1 is SGHVS and CDR2 is FNYEAQ. Trimming pared 1 base from V and 5 bases from J, leaving 7 bases between. The CDR3 contains 13 residues. The DNA for the CDR3 is TGTGCCAGCAGCTTAGTAGGCGGAGATACGCAGTATTTT. The encoded protein is CASSLVGGDTQYF.

This clonotype was recorded a few times. The chain is built from TRBV9 and TRBJ2-1, with TRBD2 matching 8 bases. Per germline, CDR1 SGDLS and CDR2 YYNGEE. V lost 0 bases, J lost 5 bases, and 7 bases stayed unmatched. The CDR3 is 16 amino acids. CDR3 protein: CASSVAPAGANNEQFF. The CDR3 DNA reads as TGTGCCAGCAGCGTAGCCCCAGCGGGAGCAAACAATGAGCAGTTCTTC.

This clonotype was observed many times. The rearrangement joins TRBV12-3 or TRBV12-4 to TRBJ2-1; 10 nucleotides match TRBD2. V shed 6 bases and J 9 bases; nucleotides not matched to a gene: 14. The CDR3 totals 16 residues. CDR3 sequence (DNA): TGTGCCAGCAGCCAGACAGCGGGAGGGGGTCCGGGTGAGCAGTTCTTC. Translating it yields CASSQTAGGGPGEQFF.

This chain connects TRBV29-1 to TRBJ2-3, with TRBD2 identical over 8 bases. Germline V gene sequence: CDR1 SQVTM, CDR2 ANQGSEA. The CDR3 runs 13 residues. J gave up 9 bases and V 7 bases, and 12 bases lay outside the gene matches. Here the CDR3 DNA reads TGCAGCGCCGAGCCAGCGGGAGTTCGCACGCAGTATTTT. Its protein product is CSAEPAGVRTQYF.

In its sample, this clonotype was seen many times. The V and J genes are TRBV7-2 and TRBJ1-2; 7 nucleotides line up with TRBD1. This CDR3 has 18 amino acids. CDR1 is SGHTA and CDR2 is FQGNSA in the germline V gene. The ends lost 3 bases at V and 0 bases at J; junction bases unmatched: 13. The CDR3 nucleotides read TGTGCCAGCAGCTTCCGAAACAACCGGGACAGTTCTAACTATGGCTACACCTTC. It codes for CASSFRNNRDSSNYGYTF.

The chain has TRBV6-2 or TRBV6-3 and TRBJ2-7; maybe TRBD2 (5 bases). The CDR3 contains 15 residues. Trimming took 2 bases from V and 5 from J, leaving 16 bases between them. Germline V gene data show CDR1 as MNHEY and CDR2 as SVGEGT. CDR3 DNA: TGTGCCAGCAGTTACCCGGACGGGGTTGTAGACGAGCAGTACTTC. Protein product: CASSYPDGVVDEQYF.

The sample holds a few counts of this clonotype. The CDR3 is CASSQAAGAADTQYF. The CDR3 coding sequence is TGTGCCAGCAGCCAGGCGGCGGGAGCGGCAGATACGCAGTATTTT. The chain couples TRBV6-2 or TRBV6-3 to TRBJ2-3; 7 bases align to TRBD2. The J segment lost 4 bases and the V segment lost 6 bases, leaving 10 bases of the junction unmatched. Germline lookup yields CDR1 MNHEY and CDR2 SVGEGT. The CDR3 consists of 15 residues.

In this sample, this clonotype turned up a few times. J is TRBJ1-2 and V is TRBV11-3, with 8 bases aligning to TRBD1. CDR3 length equals 15 residues. V dropped 4 bases and J dropped 2; count of bases not matched to a gene: 6. The germline V gene has CDR1 SGHNT and CDR2 YENEEA. CDR3 loop: CASSSGQEHNYGYTF. CDR3 sequence (DNA): TGTGCCAGCAGCTCGGGACAGGAACACAACTATGGCTACACCTTC.

The chain is built from TRBV7-9 and TRBJ2-3, with D tentatively TRBD1 (6 bases). This CDR3 is built from 15 residues. Germline V gene sequence: CDR1 SEHNR, CDR2 FQNEAQ (reference sequence). V gave up 2 bases and J gave up 6 bases, with 15 bases separating them. Here the CDR3 DNA reads TGTGCCAGCAGCTTAATAGAGGATCAGGGGGATACGCAGTATTTT. Its protein is CASSLIEDQGDTQYF.

V and J are TRBV10-3 and TRBJ2-5, with TRBD2 matching 9 bases. The CDR3 length is 13 residues. Germline V lookup: CDR1 ENHRY, CDR2 SYGVKD. The V segment lost 11 bases and the J segment 5 bases; nucleotides outside the gene matches: 9. DNA of the CDR3: TGTGCCGTTCTTAGCGGGAGAGGGGAGACCCAGTACTTC. It yields the protein CAVLSGRGETQYF.

This chain joins TRBV20-1 and TRBJ1-4; TRBD1 is a possible D gene (6 bases). This CDR3 has 13 residues. Trimming cost V 6 bases and J 4 bases, with 12 bases left between them. Germline lookup yields CDR1 DFQATT and CDR2 SNEGSKA (reference sequence). The CDR3 nucleotides read TGCAGTGCGTACAGGGCGGATAATGAAAAACTGTTTTTT. As protein: CSAYRADNEKLFF.

The chain links TRBV27 to TRBJ1-5; D gene unclear. V lost 3 bases to trimming and J lost 6 bases, with 12 bases between them. The CDR3 covers 14 residues. Per germline, CDR1 MNHEY and CDR2 SMNVEV (reference sequence). In DNA form, the CDR3 reads TGTGCCAGCAGTTTTAGTGGAAGTCGTCAGCCCCAGCATTTT. Translation gives CASSFSGSRQPQHF.

This rearrangement joins TRBV4-3 to TRBJ1-5; D not resolved. V was clipped by 0 bases and J by 5 bases, with 11 bases between them. This CDR3 has 15 amino acids. Germline V lookup: CDR1 LGHNA, CDR2 YSLEER. The CDR3: CASSQEEGRDQPQHF. CDR3 DNA: TGCGCCAGCAGCCAAGAAGAGGGAAGGGATCAGCCCCAGCATTTT.

The chain combines TRBV6-5 with TRBJ2-1; no clear D. The CDR3 spans 15 residues. Germline V lookup: CDR1 MNHEY, CDR2 SVGAGI. Deletions cut 2 bases from V and 2 bases from J, with 10 bases between. This CDR3 is CASSYPGGPYNEQFF. The CDR3 bases are TGTGCCAGCAGTTACCCGGGCGGACCCTACAATGAGCAGTTCTTC.

This chain links TRBV4-3 with TRBJ2-2; tentatively, D is TRBD1 (5 bases). The CDR3 has 14 residues. Germline V gene sequence: CDR1 LGHNA, CDR2 YSLEER. V gave up 1 base and J gave up 4 bases, with 7 bases separating them. The CDR3 here is CASSQVQGTGELFF. CDR3 bases: TGCGCCAGCAGCCAAGTCCAGGGCACCGGGGAGCTGTTTTTT.

This clonotype was detected a few times. V and J are TRBV20-1 and TRBJ1-6; D not certain. The V gene's germline CDR1 is DFQATT and CDR2 SNEGSKA (reference sequence). Trimming stripped 2 bases from V and 0 bases from J, with 17 bases between. The CDR3 runs to 18 residues. The CDR3 here is CSARPDRTGSSYNSPLHF. CDR3 nucleotide sequence: TGCAGTGCTAGACCGGATCGGACGGGGAGCTCCTATAATTCACCCCTCCACTTT.

This chain links TRBV7-2 with TRBJ2-3; TRBD1 aligns across 9 bases. Germline values: CDR1 SGHTA, CDR2 FQGNSA. The CDR3 is 13 residues long. Germline trimming cut 5 bases from V and 9 bases from J; bases unmatched to any gene: 6. DNA of the CDR3: TGTGCCAGCAGCGTCGGGACAGGGACAACGCAGTATTTT. It yields the protein CASSVGTGTTQYF.

The rearrangement links TRBV6-2 or TRBV6-3 to TRBJ1-3; tentatively, D is TRBD1 (5 bases). This CDR3 region has 16 residues. V lost 1 base to trimming and J lost 0 bases, with 10 bases between them. CDR1 MNHEY and CDR2 SVGEGT come from the germline V gene. In nucleotides, the CDR3 is TGTGCCAGCAGTTACTGGGGTGGGACCTCTGGAAACACCATATATTTT. The encoded protein is CASSYWGGTSGNTIYF.

This clonotype was observed a few times. V is TRBV10-3 and J is TRBJ2-3, with D uncertain. The germline gives CDR1 ENHRY, CDR2 SYGVKD. The CDR3 is 14 residues long. V was trimmed by 10 bases and J by 0 bases, leaving 14 bases between them. CDR3 sequence (DNA): TGTGCCAACGCAGAGGACCGCAGCACAGATACGCAGTATTTT. Translating it yields CANAEDRSTDTQYF.

There are many counts of this clonotype. This chain joins TRBV7-2 and TRBJ2-1; D possibly corresponds to TRBD1 (6 bases). CDR1 SGHTA and CDR2 FQGNSA come from the germline V gene. The CDR3 length is 13 residues. Trimming took off 5 bases at V and 7 bases at J, with 12 bases between the two ends. The CDR3 loop is CASSPQGWNEQFF. The CDR3 region has the DNA TGTGCCAGCAGCCCACAGGGATGGAATGAGCAGTTCTTC.

The chain carries TRBV3-1 and TRBJ2-5, with 7 bases matching TRBD2. Germline V lookup: CDR1 LGHDT, CDR2 YNNKEL (reference sequence). J was trimmed by 5 bases and V by 2 bases; bases with no gene match: 8. The CDR3 has 15 amino acids. CDR3 sequence reads: CASSQQLGLGETQYF. The CDR3 DNA follows: TGTGCCAGCAGCCAACAACTTGGACTAGGGGAGACCCAGTACTTC.

The genes are TRBV6-6 and TRBJ2-7, with TRBD1 identical over 9 bases. The germline V gene encodes CDR1 MNHNY and CDR2 SVGAGI (reference sequence). Trimming removed 6 bases from V and 4 bases from J; junction bases left unmatched: 7. This CDR3 is 14 amino acids long. The CDR3, as DNA: TGTGCCAGCAGGCCGGGACAGGGTTCGTACGAGCAGTACGTC. Translated: CASRPGQGSYEQYV.